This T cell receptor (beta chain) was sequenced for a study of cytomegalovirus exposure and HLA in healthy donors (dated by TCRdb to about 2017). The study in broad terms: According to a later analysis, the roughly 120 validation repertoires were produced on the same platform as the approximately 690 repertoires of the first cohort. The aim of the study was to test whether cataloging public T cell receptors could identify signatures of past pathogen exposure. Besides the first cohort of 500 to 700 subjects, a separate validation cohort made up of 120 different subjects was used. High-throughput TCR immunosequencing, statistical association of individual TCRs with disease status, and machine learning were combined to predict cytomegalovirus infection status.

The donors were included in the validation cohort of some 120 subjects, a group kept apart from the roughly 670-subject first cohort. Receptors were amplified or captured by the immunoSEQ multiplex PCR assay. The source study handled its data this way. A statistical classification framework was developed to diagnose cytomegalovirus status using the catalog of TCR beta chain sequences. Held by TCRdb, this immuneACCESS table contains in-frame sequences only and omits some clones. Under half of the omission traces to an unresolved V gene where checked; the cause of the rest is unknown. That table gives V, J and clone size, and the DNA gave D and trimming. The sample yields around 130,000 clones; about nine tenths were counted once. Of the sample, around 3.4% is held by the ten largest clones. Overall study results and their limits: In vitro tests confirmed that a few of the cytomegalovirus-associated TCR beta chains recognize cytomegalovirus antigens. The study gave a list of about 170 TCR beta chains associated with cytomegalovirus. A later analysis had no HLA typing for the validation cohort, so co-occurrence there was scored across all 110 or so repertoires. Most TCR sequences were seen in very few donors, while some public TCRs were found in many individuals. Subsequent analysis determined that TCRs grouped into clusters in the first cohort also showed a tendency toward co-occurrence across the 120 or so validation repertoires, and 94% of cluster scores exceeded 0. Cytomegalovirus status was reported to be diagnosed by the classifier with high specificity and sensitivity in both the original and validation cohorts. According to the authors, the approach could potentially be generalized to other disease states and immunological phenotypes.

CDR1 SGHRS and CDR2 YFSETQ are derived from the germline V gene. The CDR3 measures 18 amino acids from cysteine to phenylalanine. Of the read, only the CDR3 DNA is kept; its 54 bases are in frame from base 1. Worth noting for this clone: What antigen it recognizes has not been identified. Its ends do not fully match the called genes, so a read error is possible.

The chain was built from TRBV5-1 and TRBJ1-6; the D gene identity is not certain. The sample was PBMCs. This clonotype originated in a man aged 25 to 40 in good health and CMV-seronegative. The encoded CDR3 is CASSLGTRLAEDNSSLHF. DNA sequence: TGCGCCAGCTCCCTAGGAACCCGCCTTGCAGAAGATAATTCATCCCTCCACTTT.